Each of the 28 T cell receptor beta chains below was sequenced from the same sample in a study of shared clonotypes between healthy human individuals (dated by TCRdb to 2019 to 2021). The protocol used for the library was the immunoSEQ multiplex PCR assay. TCRdb re-hosts the immuneACCESS table, in-frame sequences only. Its copies lack some clones; in the studies checked, an unresolved V gene accounts for under half of them, and the cause for the rest is not known. The sample yields 2 million to 2.5 million clones; roughly 94% were counted once. 0.9% to 1.4% of the sample comes from the top ten. For the CD8 naive samples, CD45RO-negative cells were positively selected for CCR7, yielding a CD45RA+CCR7+ population from which TemRA cells were excluded. Sequences were obtained from naive CD8+ T cells sorted from blood. This sample's cell subset or site label indicates: CD45RA+CCR7+. The receptor source for this set is a man younger than 35 in good health.

This clone was picked up one time. The V and J genes are TRBV6-5 and TRBJ2-7; D is perhaps TRBD1 (6 bases). The CDR3 covers 14 residues. The V gene lost 3 bases and the J gene lost 5 bases, with 14 bases spanning the gap. Germline assignment: CDR1 MNHEY and CDR2 SVGAGI. Here the CDR3 reads CASSYWVTGNEQYF. The DNA for the CDR3 is TGTGCCAGCAGTTATTGGGTGACAGGTAACGAGCAGTACTTC.

The chain is built from TRBV6-5 and TRBJ2-1; TRBD2 is a possible D gene (5 bases). V was pared by 6 bases and J by 8 bases, with 14 bases between. The CDR3 runs to 13 residues. Looked up from germline, CDR1 is MNHEY and CDR2 is SVGAGI. As DNA, the CDR3 is TGTGCCAGCAGCCGCCTGGGAGAGGATGAGCAGTTCTTC. The encoded protein is CASSRLGEDEQFF.

The DNA for the CDR3 is TGTGCCAGCAGCAGGAAAAGTTATAGCAATCAGCCCCAGCATTTT. It translates to CASSRKSYSNQPQHF. This rearrangement joins TRBV21-1 to TRBJ1-5. TRBV21-1 has pseudogene status. The CDR3 spans 15 residues.

As DNA, the CDR3 is TGTGCCAGTAGATTCGGGTTTGGGAACTACGAGCAGTACTTC. This gives the protein CASRFGFGNYEQYF. The chain recombines TRBV19 with TRBJ2-7; D ambiguous. This CDR3 spans 14 amino acids. Germline CDR1 is LNHDA and CDR2 is SQIVND (reference sequence). Trimming cost V 6 bases and J 3 bases, with 15 bases left between them.

Turning to this clone: Different DNA sequences within this sample yield the same CDR3. The chain recombines TRBV30 with TRBJ2-7; 10 bases map to TRBD2. The germline gives CDR1 GTSNPN, CDR2 SVGIG (reference sequence). V trimming: 0 bases; J trimming: 2 bases; junction bases outside the gene matches: 13. The CDR3 runs 18 residues. The CDR3 sequence is CAWSVGRVTGTSAYEQYF. CDR3 DNA sequence: TGTGCCTGGAGTGTTGGGCGGGTAACTGGGACTAGCGCCTACGAGCAGTACTTC.

V gene TRBV28 combines with J gene TRBJ1-1; D call uncertain. The ends were cut back, 5 bases at V and 0 bases at J, with 10 bases in the middle. There are 14 residues in the CDR3. Germline CDR1 MDHEN, CDR2 SYDVKM. CDR3 loop: CASSPMAMNTEAFF. Here the CDR3 DNA reads TGTGCCAGCAGTCCTATGGCCATGAACACTGAAGCTTTCTTT.

V and J are TRBV11-2 and TRBJ2-1; D is perhaps TRBD2 (6 bases). Trimming left V 8 bases short and J 5 bases short, with 13 bases between. CDR1 is SGHAT and CDR2 is FQNNGV in the germline V gene. The CDR3 sequence is 13 residues long. The CDR3: CASLEGRDNEQFF. As DNA, the CDR3 is TGTGCCAGCTTGGAGGGCCGGGACAATGAGCAGTTCTTC.

The rearrangement links TRBV13 to TRBJ2-3; TRBD1 matches 7 bases. The CDR3 covers 15 residues. V shed 5 bases, J shed 4 bases, and the junction held 9 bases outside the gene matches. Germline loops: CDR1 PRHDT, CDR2 FYEKMQ (reference sequence). In DNA, the CDR3 is TGTGCCAGCAGCCCGAGCCCGGACAGGTCAGATACGCAGTATTTT. Encoded protein: CASSPSPDRSDTQYF.

The chain employs TRBV27 and TRBJ2-7; TRBD1 or TRBD2 may be the D gene (6 bases each). There are 16 residues in the CDR3. With 5 bases removed from V and 2 bases from J, the gap between germline ends came to 19 bases. Germline assignment: CDR1 MNHEY and CDR2 SMNVEV (reference sequence). The CDR3 bases are TGTGCCAGCAGTCCAACGGCCAGCCGGGGGCCCTACGAGCAGTACTTC. It yields the protein CASSPTASRGPYEQYF.

This chain uses TRBV4-1 with TRBJ2-3, with 9 positions matching TRBD2. With 2 bases clipped from V and 4 bases from J, the junction kept 7 bases outside the gene matches. CDR3 length: 16 residues. Germline CDR1 is MGHRA and CDR2 is YSYEKL. The CDR3 protein is CASSQRTSDPSDTQYF. The CDR3 DNA reads as TGCGCCAGCAGCCAACGGACTAGCGATCCATCAGATACGCAGTATTTT.

Remarks on this clone: The same CDR3 can be traced to other DNA sequences in this sample. The chain joins TRBV6-1 to TRBJ2-7, with D tentatively TRBD1 (7 bases). The V end lost 0 bases, the J end lost 4 bases, and 10 bases lay between the germline ends. CDR3 length: 14 residues. Germline lookup yields CDR1 MNHNS and CDR2 SASEGT. The CDR3 region has the DNA TGTGCCAGCAGTGAAGCGCCAGGGGGGTACGAGCAGTACTTC. This translates into CASSEAPGGYEQYF.

The genes are TRBV28 and TRBJ2-3; tentative D call: TRBD1 (6 bases). CDR3 size: 14 residues. Germline V gene data show CDR1 as MDHEN and CDR2 as SYDVKM. V was shortened by 3 bases and J by 6 bases, with 13 bases between the two germline ends. DNA for the CDR3: TGTGCCAGCAGTTTTTGGCAGGGGCCCGATACGCAGTATTTT. The encoded protein is CASSFWQGPDTQYF.

The chain combines TRBV6-6 with TRBJ2-7; D ambiguous. CDR1 and CDR2 from the germline V gene are MNHNY and SVGAGI (reference sequence). CDR3 length: 14 residues. V lost 10 bases and J 6 bases, leaving 22 bases between the germline ends. In DNA form, the CDR3 reads TGTGCCACTTGCCGCGACGGACGGCTTTGCGAGCAGTACTTC. This encodes CATCRDGRLCEQYF.

The chain joins TRBV4-3 to TRBJ2-1; D might be TRBD1 (5 bases). CDR1 and CDR2 from the germline V gene are LGHNA and YSLEER. The CDR3 is made up of 16 amino acids. V lost 3 bases and J lost 7, with 19 bases in between. The CDR3, as DNA: TGCGCCAGCAGCCAGGGGCAGAGAGCCGAACAGAATGAGCAGTTCTTC. Residues: CASSQGQRAEQNEQFF.

CDR3 region: CASSEEWRGLQETQYF. CDR3 DNA: TGTGCCAGCAGTGAAGAATGGCGGGGCTTACAAGAGACCCAGTACTTC. The chain combines TRBV6-1 with TRBJ2-5, with D possibly TRBD2 on 6 matching bases. V lost 1 base and J lost 2, with 14 bases in between. The CDR3 spans 16 residues. Germline V gives CDR1 MNHNS, CDR2 SASEGT.

There are a few counts of this clone. V usage is TRBV2 and J usage is TRBJ1-1; D call uncertain. Per the germline V gene, CDR1 is SNHLY and CDR2 is FYNNEI. V was cut by 3 bases and J by 0 bases, with 17 bases left in between. This CDR3 region has 17 residues. CDR3 sequence reads: CASSDFQRGNMNTEAFF. CDR3 nucleotides: TGTGCCAGCAGTGATTTCCAACGGGGTAACATGAACACTGAAGCTTTCTTT.

In its sample, this clone was seen once. The chain employs TRBV6-5 and TRBJ1-1; D may be TRBD1 (6 bases). This CDR3 comprises 12 residues. Trimming stripped 6 bases from V and 4 bases from J, with 9 bases between. The germline CDR1 and CDR2 sequences are MNHEY and SVGAGI. This CDR3 reads CASRTGSTEAFF. DNA of the CDR3: TGTGCCAGCAGGACAGGTTCCACTGAAGCTTTCTTT.

V usage is TRBV5-6 and J usage is TRBJ2-7; tentatively, D is TRBD2 (7 bases). This CDR3 has 18 residues. Germline loops: CDR1 SGHDT, CDR2 YYEEEE. The ends were cut back, 2 bases at V and 0 bases at J, with 21 bases in the middle. The CDR3 is CASSFWGGLSFASYEQYF. The CDR3 DNA follows: TGTGCCAGCAGCTTTTGGGGGGGCCTATCCTTCGCCTCCTACGAGCAGTACTTC.

The gene calls are TRBV6-1 and TRBJ2-7; 10 bases match TRBD2. The CDR3 sequence is 18 residues long. The germline V gene has CDR1 MNHNS and CDR2 SASEGT. Trimming removed 1 base from V and 3 bases from J; junction bases left unmatched: 12. CDR3 sequence (DNA): TGTGCCAGCAGTGAAGGTGAGGGACTAGCGCGTGCCTACTACGAGCAGTACTTC. This gives the protein CASSEGEGLARAYYEQYF.

The rearrangement uses TRBV27 and TRBJ2-7, with 12 bases lining up with TRBD2. Germline CDR1 reads MNHEY; CDR2 reads SMNVEV (reference sequence). The V and J ends lost 5 bases and 5 bases, in that order; junction bases with no gene match: 10. The CDR3 is made up of 16 amino acids. Written as DNA, the CDR3 is TGTGCCAGCAGTGCCTCTAGCGGGAGGGCGTTCCACGAGCAGTACTTC. It codes for CASSASSGRAFHEQYF.

The rearrangement joins TRBV27 to TRBJ2-7; D call uncertain. Germline CDR1 MNHEY, CDR2 SMNVEV (reference sequence). V lost 2 bases, J lost 2 bases, and 7 bases lay in between. The CDR3 loop spans 13 amino acids. Here the CDR3 reads CASSLTLTYEQYF. CDR3 in DNA: TGTGCCAGCAGTTTAACACTCACCTACGAGCAGTACTTC.

The rearrangement joins TRBV7-9 to TRBJ2-3; perhaps TRBD2 as D (6 bases). With 5 bases removed from V and 7 bases from J, the gap between germline ends came to 22 bases. This CDR3 contains 16 residues. In germline, CDR1 is SEHNR, CDR2 FQNEAQ (reference sequence). Here the CDR3 reads CASSERRQGGTYTQYF. The CDR3 nucleotides read TGTGCCAGCAGCGAAAGGCGGCAGGGAGGTACATATACGCAGTATTTT.

The chain combines TRBV5-6 with TRBJ2-7; D remains unclear. Trimming cost V 0 bases and J 4 bases, with 11 bases left between them. This CDR3 comprises 14 residues. Germline-derived CDR1 and CDR2 are SGHDT and YYEEEE. The CDR3 is CASSLEARPYEQYF. The CDR3 DNA reads TGTGCCAGCAGCTTGGAGGCTCGTCCGTACGAGCAGTACTTC.

The chain uses TRBV19 and TRBJ1-1; D not resolved. CDR1 LNHDA and CDR2 SQIVND come from the germline V gene (reference sequence). The CDR3 extends over 13 amino acids. Trimming cost V 8 bases and J 5 bases, with 15 bases left between them. The DNA for the CDR3 is TGTGCCAGTCGATTTCCGGGCTTGACTGAAGCTTTCTTT. Its translation is CASRFPGLTEAFF.

J is TRBJ2-5 and V is TRBV9, with D unresolved. Trimming removed 3 bases from V and 5 bases from J, with 14 bases in between. The CDR3 sequence is 14 residues long. Germline CDR1 SGDLS, CDR2 YYNGEE. The CDR3 region has the DNA TGTGCCAGCAGCGCCGACCGGGCTTTGGAGACCCAGTACTTC. Residues: CASSADRALETQYF.

The V and J genes are TRBV5-1 and TRBJ1-5; tentative D call: TRBD1 (5 bases). The ends were cut back, 0 bases at V and 9 bases at J, with 13 bases in the middle. Germline loops: CDR1 SGHRS, CDR2 YFSETQ. The CDR3 contains 14 residues. The CDR3 spells CASSLGDSSGPQHF. The CDR3 DNA is TGCGCCAGCAGCTTGGGGGACTCGTCGGGGCCCCAGCATTTT.

The rearrangement uses TRBV15 and TRBJ2-5; tentatively, D is TRBD1 or TRBD2 (5 bases each). The germline gives CDR1 LNHNV, CDR2 YYDKDF (reference sequence). The CDR3 length is 15 residues. V was cut by 4 bases and J by 5 bases, with 17 bases left in between. CDR3 nucleotides: TGTGCCACCAGCAAGCCCACAGAGGGGCCGGAGACCCAGTACTTC. It is translated as CATSKPTEGPETQYF.

This clone was observed once. The rearrangement joins TRBV6-4 to TRBJ1-3; TRBD1 is a possible D gene (6 bases). The CDR3 is 21 residues long. Trimming cost V 2 bases and J 2 bases, with 28 bases left between them. CDR1 and CDR2 from the germline V gene are MRHNA and SNTAGT. In DNA form, the CDR3 reads TGTGCCAGCAGTGACCCCGGTTCCGAGGGGGGATTTCTCTACACTGGAAACACCATATATTTT. Amino acid sequence: CASSDPGSEGGFLYTGNTIYF.